Listed below are T cell receptor beta chains from one sample, sequenced in a study of cytotoxic CD8 clonotypes in ibrutinib-treated CLL. Data came from immunoSEQ multiplex PCR; TCRdb stores just in-frame clones and leaves some out. The table includes 100,000 to 150,000 clones, 80% to 90% detected once. Sequenced here: PBMCs, sampled after 24 months of ibrutinib treatment. The receptor source for this set is a human donor with chronic lymphocytic leukemia. The CDR3 runs from the conserved cysteine through the conserved F or W. D genes are given only for firm matches. Rows give clone size only sometimes, using once, few, many, or a class for an expanded clone.

CASSEFRIEDRVNEKLFF TGTGCCAGCAGTGAATTTCGGATCGAGGACAGGGTTAATGAAAAACTGTTTTTT TRBV2 NA TRBD1 18 TRBJ1-4
CASSPPGQGQGGANVLTF TGTGCCAGCTCCCCCCCGGGACAGGGTCAGGGTGGGGCCAACGTCCTGACTTTC TRBV18 NA TRBD1 18 TRBJ2-6
CASSPDSNYGYTF TGTGCCAGTAGCCCGGACAGCAACTATGGCTACACCTTC TRBV19 NA NA 13 TRBJ1-2
CASSIGANSGNTIYF TGTGCCAGCTCAATAGGGGCGAACTCTGGAAACACCATATATTTT TRBV18 NA NA 15 TRBJ1-3
CASSLTSGTGREKLFF TGTGCCAGCAGCTTAACCTCCGGGACAGGGCGTGAAAAACTGTTTTTT TRBV7-9 NA TRBD1 16 TRBJ1-4
CASSGGPYEQYF TGTGCCAGCAGCGGCGGGCCCTACGAGCAGTACTTC TRBV2 once NA 12 TRBJ2-7
CASSGRGRESNQPQHF TGTGCCAGCAGTGGAAGGGGGCGAGAAAGCAATCAGCCCCAGCATTTT TRBV6-4 NA TRBD1 16 TRBJ1-5
CASSLAGSTDTQYF TGTGCCAGCAGTCTAGCGGGATCCACAGATACGCAGTATTTT TRBV11-2 NA TRBD2 14 TRBJ2-3
CASSLENGQGFTGNTIYF TGTGCCAGCAGCCTCGAAAACGGACAGGGTTTCACTGGAAACACCATATATTTT TRBV9 NA TRBD1 18 TRBJ1-3
CASSFRAGGLQETQYF TGCGCCAGCAGCTTCAGAGCGGGGGGCCTCCAAGAGACCCAGTACTTC TRBV5-1 NA TRBD2 16 TRBJ2-5
CATHSRRGIYEQYF TGTGCCACCCATTCTCGAAGGGGGATTTACGAGCAGTACTTC TRBV28 NA NA 14 TRBJ2-7
CASSLGDKVNYGYTF TGTGCCAGCAGCTTAGGCGATAAGGTCAACTATGGCTACACCTTC TRBV7-2 NA NA 15 TRBJ1-2
CASSFGRGSEAFF TGTGCCAGCAGTTTCGGCAGAGGGTCTGAAGCTTTCTTT TRBV27 NA NA 13 TRBJ1-1
CASRLIGQGATEAFF TGTGCCAGCAGACTTATTGGACAGGGAGCCACTGAAGCTTTCTTT TRBV6-1 NA TRBD1 15 TRBJ1-1
CASSYGDNNYGYTF TGTGCCAGCAGTTACGGGGACAATAACTATGGCTACACCTTC TRBV6-5 NA NA 14 TRBJ1-2
CASSSGLAGDNEQFF TGTGCCAGCAGTTCCGGACTAGCGGGAGACAATGAGCAGTTCTTC TRBV28 NA TRBD2 15 TRBJ2-1
CSATSGETKNIQYF TGCAGCGCAACAAGCGGGGAAACCAAAAACATTCAGTACTTC TRBV29-1 NA TRBD2 14 TRBJ2-4
CASSLKKQGNYGYTF TGTGCCAGCAGCCTAAAGAAACAGGGGAACTATGGCTACACCTTC TRBV2 NA TRBD1 15 TRBJ1-2
CASSPNRGGLVGMHF TGTGCCAGCAGCCCAAACAGGGGTGGGCTAGTCGGCATGCACTTC TRBV25-1 once TRBD1 15 TRBJ2-7
CASSFPTWNTEAFF TGTGCCAGCAGTTTTCCGACGTGGAACACTGAAGCTTTCTTT TRBV28 NA NA 14 TRBJ1-1
CASSGSYNEQFF TGTGCCAGTAGCGGGTCCTACAATGAGCAGTTCTTC TRBV19 NA NA 12 TRBJ2-1
CASSRQSGGELFF TGTGCCAGCAGCCGCCAGTCGGGCGGGGAGCTGTTTTTT TRBV5-4 once NA 13 TRBJ2-2
CASSFTGTQGTGELFF TGTGCCAGCAGTTTTACCGGGACACAAGGAACCGGGGAGCTGTTTTTT TRBV7-9 NA NA 16 TRBJ2-2
CASSRTSGRAVEQYF TGTGCCAGCAGCCGGACTAGCGGGAGGGCCGTCGAGCAGTACTTC TRBV4-2 NA TRBD2 15 TRBJ2-7
CASSLPNTEAFF TGTGCCAGCAGCTTACCCAACACTGAAGCTTTCTTT TRBV11-2 few NA 12 TRBJ1-1
CASSFTMRGYEQYF TGTGCCAGCAGTTTCACCATGCGGGGCTACGAGCAGTACTTC TRBV6-6 once NA 14 TRBJ2-7
CASSRSDYNEQFF TGTGCCAGCAGCCGTTCCGATTACAATGAGCAGTTCTTC TRBV7-2 few NA 13 TRBJ2-1
CASSLSGGRTNYGYTF TGTGCCAGCAGCTTATCAGGGGGGAGGACTAACTATGGCTACACCTTC TRBV7-2 NA TRBD1 16 TRBJ1-2
CASSVGGESTDTQYF TGTGCCAGCAGCGTAGGAGGCGAGAGCACAGATACGCAGTATTTT TRBV9 NA NA 15 TRBJ2-3
CASSLGLGSYNEQFF TGCGCCAGCAGCTTGGGTCTAGGCTCCTACAATGAGCAGTTCTTC TRBV5-1 NA NA 15 TRBJ2-1
CASSKREGTDTQYF TGTGCCAGCAGCAAGCGGGAGGGCACAGATACGCAGTATTTT TRBV27 NA TRBD2 14 TRBJ2-3
CSASRGNEQFF TGCAGTGCTAGTAGAGGGAATGAGCAGTTCTTC TRBV20-1 NA NA 11 TRBJ2-1
CASSALSKNIQYF TGTGCCAGCAGCGCATTGTCCAAAAACATTCAGTACTTC TRBV11-2 NA NA 13 TRBJ2-4
CSAHRESQYF TGCAGTGCCCATCGGGAGTCCCAGTACTTC TRBV20-1 NA NA 10 TRBJ2-5
CASSRDRGREGGYTF TGTGCCAGCAGTAGGGACAGGGGGCGCGAGGGGGGCTACACCTTC TRBV28 NA TRBD1 15 TRBJ1-2